This T cell receptor (beta chain) appears in the sequencing data of a study of metastatic and nonmetastatic thyroid tumors. Background on the study: For malignant and benign thyroid patients, tumor or nodule tissue and blood were the sources whose repertoires were compared.

Study observations and caveats: Reportedly, malignant thyroid tumors had significantly higher TCR beta diversity than benign nodules, in blood and tumor.

In the source study's methods: A classifier for distant metastasis in papillary thyroid cancer was constructed using CDR3 differences observed across clinicopathological groups. TCRdb ran MiXCR on the PCR reads. The V and J calls shown here were made by TCRdb, not taken from the authors' results. The sample carries roughly 59,000 clones, 15% to 20% recorded once. Treatment of any kind had been given to no patient before thyroid surgery. In its sample, this clone was seen a few times. Its antigen is as yet unknown. This sequence may be a read error, since a much larger clone differs from it by one base. The CDR3 consists of 18 residues. CDR1 MNHEY and CDR2 SVGEGT come from the germline V gene. Trimming cost V 3 bases and J 4 bases, with 22 bases left between them.

The source of this sequence is a male donor with papillary thyroid cancer or a benign thyroid nodule (not recorded which). Some clones in this sample may be carry-over from other donors' samples. Material for sequencing was blood. V and J are TRBV6-2 or TRBV6-3 and TRBJ1-5; D ambiguous. The CDR3 DNA follows: TGTGCCAGCAGTTATCCCCCTAACGCGGGGTATAGAAATCAGCCCCAGCATTTT. It codes for CASSYPPNAGYRNQPQHF.